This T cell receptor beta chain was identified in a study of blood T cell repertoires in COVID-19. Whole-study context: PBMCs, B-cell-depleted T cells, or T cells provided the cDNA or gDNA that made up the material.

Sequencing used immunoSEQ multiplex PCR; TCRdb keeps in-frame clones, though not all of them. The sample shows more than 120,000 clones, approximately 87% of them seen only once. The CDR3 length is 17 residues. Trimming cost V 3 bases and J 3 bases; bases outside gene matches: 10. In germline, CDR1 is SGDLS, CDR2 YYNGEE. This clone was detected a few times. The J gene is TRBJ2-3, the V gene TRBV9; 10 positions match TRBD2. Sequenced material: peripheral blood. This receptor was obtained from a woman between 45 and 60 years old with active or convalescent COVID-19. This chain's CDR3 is CASSATSGAKGTDTQYF. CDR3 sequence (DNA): TGTGCCAGCAGCGCTACTAGCGGGGCTAAGGGGACAGATACGCAGTATTTT.